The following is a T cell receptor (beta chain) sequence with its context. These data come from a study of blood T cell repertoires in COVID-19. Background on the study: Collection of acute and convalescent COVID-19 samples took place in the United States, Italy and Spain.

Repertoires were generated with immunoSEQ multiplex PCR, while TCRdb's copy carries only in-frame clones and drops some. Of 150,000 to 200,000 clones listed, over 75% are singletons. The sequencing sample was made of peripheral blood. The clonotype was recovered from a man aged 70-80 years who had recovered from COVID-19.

DNA of the CDR3: TGTGCCATCAGTAAACTAGGTCCTGAGCAGTTCTTC. Its protein product is CAISKLGPEQFF. This chain links TRBV10-3 with TRBJ2-1; a weak D match, TRBD2 (5 bases). This CDR3 region has 12 residues. Deletions cut 5 bases from V and 9 bases from J, with 11 bases between. Germline loops: CDR1 ENHRY, CDR2 SYGVKD.